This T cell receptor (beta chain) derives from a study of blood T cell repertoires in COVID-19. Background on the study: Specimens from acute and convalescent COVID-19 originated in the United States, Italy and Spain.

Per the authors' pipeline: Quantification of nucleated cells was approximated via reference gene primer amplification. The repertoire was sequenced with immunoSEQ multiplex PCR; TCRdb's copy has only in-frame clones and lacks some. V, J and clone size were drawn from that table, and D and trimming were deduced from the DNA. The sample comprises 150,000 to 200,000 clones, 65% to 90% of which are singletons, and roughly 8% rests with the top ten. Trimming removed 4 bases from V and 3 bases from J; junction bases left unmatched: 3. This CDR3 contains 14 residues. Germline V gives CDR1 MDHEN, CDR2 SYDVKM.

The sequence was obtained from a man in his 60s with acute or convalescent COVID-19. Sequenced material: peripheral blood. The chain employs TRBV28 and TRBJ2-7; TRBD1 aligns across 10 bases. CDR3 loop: CASSYRDRGYEQYF. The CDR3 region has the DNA TGTGCCAGCAGTTACCGGGACAGGGGCTACGAGCAGTACTTC.